These T cell receptor beta chains were read from a single sample in a study of CD8+ T cells in alopecia areata. Profiled with immunoSEQ multiplex PCR; TCRdb holds only in-frame clones, not every one. The table shows approximately 210,000 clones, with 55% to 70% occurring only once. Sequencing used CD4+ T cells sorted from blood, obtained at week 4, from a patient treated with tofacitinib. These receptors originate from a human donor with alopecia areata. Both conserved end residues are part of each CDR3. The D gene is left open where the match is weak. Only part of the rows carry a size: once, few, many, or a class if the clone is expanded.

J gene: TRBJ1-2
D gene: TRBD1
clone size: NA
V gene: TRBV7-2
CDR3 DNA: TGTGCCAGCAGCCGGCCACAGGGGGCGTTCCATGGCTACACCTTC
CDR3 protein: CASSRPQGAFHGYTF

J gene: TRBJ2-5
D gene: TRBD2
clone size: once
V gene: TRBV6-5
CDR3 DNA: TGTGCCAGCAGCCAACGCGGACGGGGGGGGTCTCCGTACTTC
CDR3 protein: CASSQRGRGGSPYF

J gene: TRBJ1-1
D gene: TRBD1
clone size: NA
V gene: TRBV29-1
CDR3 DNA: TGCAGCGCCGCCGGGGGGACAGGGGGTAGTCATACTGAAGCTTTCTTT
CDR3 protein: CSAAGGTGGSHTEAFF

J gene: TRBJ2-7
D gene: NA
clone size: NA
V gene: TRBV7-6
CDR3 DNA: TGTGCCAGCAGCCCGACCGGGCCCCGGGTAATGGAGCAGTACTTC
CDR3 protein: CASSPTGPRVMEQYF

J gene: TRBJ1-6
D gene: NA
clone size: NA
V gene: TRBV11-2
CDR3 DNA: TGTGCCAGCAGCTTTCAAACAGGGATGGGTAATTCACCCCTCCACTTT
CDR3 protein: CASSFQTGMGNSPLHF

J gene: TRBJ2-6
D gene: NA
clone size: few
V gene: TRBV2
CDR3 DNA: TGTGCCACCACGACAACTGGGGCCAACGTCCTGACTTTC
CDR3 protein: CATTTTGANVLTF

J gene: TRBJ1-2
D gene: TRBD1
clone size: NA
V gene: TRBV29-1
CDR3 DNA: TGCAGCGTAGGCCACTGGACAGGCGTGGATGGCTACACCTTC
CDR3 protein: CSVGHWTGVDGYTF

J gene: TRBJ1-1
D gene: TRBD1
clone size: NA
V gene: TRBV5-1
CDR3 DNA: TGCGCCAGCAGCAGGGGCCAGGGGGCTGAAGCTTTCTTT
CDR3 protein: CASSRGQGAEAFF

J gene: TRBJ1-1
D gene: NA
clone size: NA
V gene: TRBV30
CDR3 DNA: TGTGCCTGGAGTGTATCGGAGAACACTGAAGCTTTCTTT
CDR3 protein: CAWSVSENTEAFF

J gene: TRBJ2-7
D gene: TRBD1
clone size: NA
V gene: TRBV2
CDR3 DNA: TGTGCCAGCAGTGGCACCGGGACAGGGAACTACGAGCAGTACTTC
CDR3 protein: CASSGTGTGNYEQYF

J gene: TRBJ2-5
D gene: NA
clone size: few
V gene: TRBV15
CDR3 DNA: TGTGCCACCAGCAGAGATATGGGGGGAGGAGAGACCCAGTACTTC
CDR3 protein: CATSRDMGGGETQYF

J gene: TRBJ1-5
D gene: TRBD1
clone size: NA
V gene: TRBV30
CDR3 DNA: TGTGCCTGGAGTCACGGACAGGGTGGTCAGCCCCAGCATTTT
CDR3 protein: CAWSHGQGGQPQHF

J gene: TRBJ1-1
D gene: NA
clone size: NA
V gene: TRBV29-1
CDR3 DNA: TGCAGCTCTAGGGACGGGAACACTGAAGCTTTCTTT
CDR3 protein: CSSRDGNTEAFF

J gene: TRBJ2-5
D gene: TRBD2
clone size: NA
V gene: TRBV5-1
CDR3 DNA: TGCGCCAGCAGCTCCTATACTAGCGGGGGTCGGGAGACCCAGTACTTC
CDR3 protein: CASSSYTSGGRETQYF

J gene: TRBJ1-2
D gene: NA
clone size: NA
V gene: TRBV7-9
CDR3 DNA: TGTGCCAGCAGCTTAGTAGCTTATGGCTACACCTTC
CDR3 protein: CASSLVAYGYTF

J gene: TRBJ2-7
D gene: NA
clone size: NA
V gene: TRBV25-1
CDR3 DNA: TGTGCCAGCAGTGATCGGTTCGCCAGGAACGAGCAGTACTTC
CDR3 protein: CASSDRFARNEQYF

J gene: TRBJ1-2
D gene: NA
clone size: NA
V gene: TRBV30
CDR3 DNA: TGTGCCTGGAGCCAACCGACGGCGAACTATGGCTACACCTTC
CDR3 protein: CAWSQPTANYGYTF

J gene: TRBJ2-1
D gene: TRBD1
clone size: few
V gene: TRBV2
CDR3 DNA: TGTGCCAGCACCAGGTGGGGACAGGGCTACAATGAGCAGTTCTTC
CDR3 protein: CASTRWGQGYNEQFF

J gene: TRBJ2-5
D gene: NA
clone size: NA
V gene: TRBV5-4
CDR3 DNA: TGTGCCAGCAGCTTGGGAGTCGGGGCGATGATGGAGACCCAGTACTTC
CDR3 protein: CASSLGVGAMMETQYF

J gene: TRBJ2-3
D gene: NA
clone size: few
V gene: TRBV2
CDR3 DNA: TGTGCCAGCAGCGGTAGCACAGATACGCAGTATTTT
CDR3 protein: CASSGSTDTQYF